This T cell receptor beta chain was recovered during a study of blood T cell repertoires in COVID-19. The authors' processing: It was from reference gene primer amplification that nucleated cell counts were estimated. Profiled with immunoSEQ multiplex PCR; TCRdb holds only in-frame clones, not every one. That table supplies the V and J calls and clone size; D and trimming were determined from the DNA. The sample gives 230,000 or so clones, roughly 84% of which show up once; roughly 2% is in the top ten. Germline V gene lookup returns CDR1 SGHRS and CDR2 YFSETQ. V was shortened by 0 bases and J by 7 bases, with 10 bases between the two germline ends. The CDR3 length is 13 residues.

J is TRBJ1-1 and V is TRBV5-1, with a weak D call TRBD1 (5 bases). The receptor's source is a man aged 40-49 years with active or convalescent COVID-19. Input material: peripheral blood. Here the CDR3 reads CASSLEGGGEAFF. The DNA for the CDR3 is TGCGCCAGCAGCTTGGAGGGCGGGGGTGAAGCTTTCTTT.